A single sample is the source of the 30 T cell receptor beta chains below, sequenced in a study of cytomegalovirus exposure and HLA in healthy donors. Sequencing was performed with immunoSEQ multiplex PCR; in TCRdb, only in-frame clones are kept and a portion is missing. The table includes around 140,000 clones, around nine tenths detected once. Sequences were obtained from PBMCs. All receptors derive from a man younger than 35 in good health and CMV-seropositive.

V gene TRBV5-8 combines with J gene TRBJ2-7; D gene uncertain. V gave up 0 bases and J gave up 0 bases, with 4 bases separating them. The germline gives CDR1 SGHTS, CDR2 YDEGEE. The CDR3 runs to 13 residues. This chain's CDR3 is CASSLGSSYEQYF. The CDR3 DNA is TGTGCCAGCAGCTTGGGCAGCTCCTACGAGCAGTACTTC.

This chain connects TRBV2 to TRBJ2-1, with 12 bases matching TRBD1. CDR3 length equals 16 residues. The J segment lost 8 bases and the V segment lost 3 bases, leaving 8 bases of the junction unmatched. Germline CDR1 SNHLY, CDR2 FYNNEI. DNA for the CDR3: TGTGCCAGCAGTGAGGGGGGGACAGGGGGCCGCGATGAGCAGTTCTTC. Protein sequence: CASSEGGTGGRDEQFF.

The CDR3 sequence: CASSSLKGELNYGYTF. The DNA of the CDR3 is TGTGCCAGCAGCTCCCTCAAGGGAGAGCTTAACTATGGCTACACCTTC. The chain joins TRBV7-9 to TRBJ1-2; D gene uncertain. CDR3 length: 16 amino acids. Trimming stripped 4 bases from V and 1 base from J, with 16 bases between. Germline CDR1 SEHNR, CDR2 FQNEAQ (reference sequence).

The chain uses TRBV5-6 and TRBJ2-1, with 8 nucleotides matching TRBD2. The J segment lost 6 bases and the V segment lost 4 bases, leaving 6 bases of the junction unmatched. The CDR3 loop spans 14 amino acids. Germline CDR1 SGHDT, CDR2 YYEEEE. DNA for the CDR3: TGTGCCAGCAGCCGCGGGAGGCCGGTCAATGAGCAGTTCTTC. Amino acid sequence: CASSRGRPVNEQFF.

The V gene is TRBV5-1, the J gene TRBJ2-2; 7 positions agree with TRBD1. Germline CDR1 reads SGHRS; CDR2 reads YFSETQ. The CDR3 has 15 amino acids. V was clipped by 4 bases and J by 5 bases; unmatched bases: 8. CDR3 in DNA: TGCGCCAGCAGCGGGACCGGGACAGCAACCGGGGAGCTGTTTTTT. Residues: CASSGTGTATGELFF.

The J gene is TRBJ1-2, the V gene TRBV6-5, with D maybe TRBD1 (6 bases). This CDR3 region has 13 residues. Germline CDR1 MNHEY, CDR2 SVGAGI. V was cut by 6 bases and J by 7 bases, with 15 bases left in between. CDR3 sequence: CASRIGTQGGYTF. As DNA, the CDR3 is TGTGCCAGCAGAATTGGGACACAGGGTGGCTACACCTTC.

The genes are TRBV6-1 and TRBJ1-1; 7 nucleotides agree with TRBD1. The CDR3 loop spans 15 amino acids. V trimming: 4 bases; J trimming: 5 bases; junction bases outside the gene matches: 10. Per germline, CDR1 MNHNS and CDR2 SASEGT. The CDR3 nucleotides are TGTGCCAGCAGTGGAGGATTGGACAGGAAGACTGAAGCTTTCTTT. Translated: CASSGGLDRKTEAFF.

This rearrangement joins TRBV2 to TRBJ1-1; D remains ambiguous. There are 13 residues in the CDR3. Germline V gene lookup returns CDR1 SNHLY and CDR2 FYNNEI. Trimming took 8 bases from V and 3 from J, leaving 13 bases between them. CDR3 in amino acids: CASSAEWDTEAFF. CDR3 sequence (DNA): TGTGCCAGCTCGGCGGAATGGGACACTGAAGCTTTCTTT.

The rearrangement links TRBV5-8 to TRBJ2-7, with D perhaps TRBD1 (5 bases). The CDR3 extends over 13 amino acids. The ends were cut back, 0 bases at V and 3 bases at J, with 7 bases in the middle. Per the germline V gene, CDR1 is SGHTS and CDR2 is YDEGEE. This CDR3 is CASSLGRVYEQYF. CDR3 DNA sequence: TGTGCCAGCAGCTTGGGCAGGGTCTACGAGCAGTACTTC.

The CDR3 spells CASSDRGRLVLGYTF. As DNA, the CDR3 is TGTGCCAGCAGTGATAGGGGCAGACTAGTTCTCGGCTACACCTTC. The chain links TRBV6-1 to TRBJ1-2; TRBD1 is a possible D gene (5 bases). Per the germline V gene, CDR1 is MNHNS and CDR2 is SASEGT. V lost 3 bases to trimming and J lost 8 bases, with 19 bases between them. This CDR3 has 15 residues.

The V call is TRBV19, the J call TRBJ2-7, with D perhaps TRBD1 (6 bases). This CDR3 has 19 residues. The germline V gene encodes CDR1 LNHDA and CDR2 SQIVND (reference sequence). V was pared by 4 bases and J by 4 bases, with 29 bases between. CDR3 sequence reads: CASSNGLNLGGPRHYEQYF. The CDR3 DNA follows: TGTGCCAGTAGTAATGGTCTAAATCTTGGGGGCCCCAGGCATTACGAGCAGTACTTC.

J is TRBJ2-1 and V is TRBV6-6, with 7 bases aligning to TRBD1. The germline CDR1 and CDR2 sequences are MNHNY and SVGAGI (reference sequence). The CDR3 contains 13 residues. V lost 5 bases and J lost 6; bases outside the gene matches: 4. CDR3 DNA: TGTGCCAGCAGTACGGGACAGTTCAATGAGCAGTTCTTC. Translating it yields CASSTGQFNEQFF.

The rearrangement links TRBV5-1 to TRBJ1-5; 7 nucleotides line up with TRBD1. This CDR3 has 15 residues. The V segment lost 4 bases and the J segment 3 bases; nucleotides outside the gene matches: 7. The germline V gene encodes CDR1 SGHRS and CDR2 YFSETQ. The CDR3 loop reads CASSLLGTDNQPQHF. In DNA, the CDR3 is TGCGCCAGCAGCCTGTTGGGGACAGACAATCAGCCCCAGCATTTT.

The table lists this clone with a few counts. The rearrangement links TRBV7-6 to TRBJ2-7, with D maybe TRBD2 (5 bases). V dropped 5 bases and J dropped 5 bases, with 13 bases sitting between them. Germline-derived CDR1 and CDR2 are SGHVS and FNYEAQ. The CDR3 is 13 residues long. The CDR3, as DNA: TGTGCCAGCAGCACACGGGAAGAGGACGAGCAGTACTTC. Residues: CASSTREEDEQYF.

As DNA, the CDR3 is TGTGCCAGCAGCTTGCAGGCCAAGGCCTACGAGCAGTACTTC. It translates to CASSLQAKAYEQYF. The chain is built from TRBV7-9 and TRBJ2-7; the D is unclear. This CDR3 contains 14 residues. Germline V gene lookup returns CDR1 SEHNR and CDR2 FQNEAQ (reference sequence). The V end lost 3 bases, the J end lost 2 bases, and 11 bases lay between the germline ends. Using reference TRBV7-9 and TRBJ2-7 for the parts outside the CDR3, the full variable domain is DTGVSQNPRHKITKRGQNVTFRCDPISEHNRLYWYRQTLGQGPEFLTYFQNEAQLEKSRLLSDRFSAERPKGSFSTLEIQRTEQGDSAMYLCASSLQAKAYEQYFGPGTRLTVT.

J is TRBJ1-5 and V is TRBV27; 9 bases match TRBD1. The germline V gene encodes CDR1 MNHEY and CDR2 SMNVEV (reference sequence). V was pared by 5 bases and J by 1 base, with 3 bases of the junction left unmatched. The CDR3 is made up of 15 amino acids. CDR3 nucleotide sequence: TGTGCCAGCAGTCTCGGGACAGGGAGCAATCAGCCCCAGCATTTT. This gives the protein CASSLGTGSNQPQHF.

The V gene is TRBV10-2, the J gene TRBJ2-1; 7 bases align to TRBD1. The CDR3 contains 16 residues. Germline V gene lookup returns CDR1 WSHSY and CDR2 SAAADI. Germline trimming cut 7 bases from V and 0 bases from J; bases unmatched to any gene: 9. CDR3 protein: CASIQTGWGSYNEQFF. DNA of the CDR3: TGCGCCAGCATTCAGACAGGGTGGGGCTCCTACAATGAGCAGTTCTTC.

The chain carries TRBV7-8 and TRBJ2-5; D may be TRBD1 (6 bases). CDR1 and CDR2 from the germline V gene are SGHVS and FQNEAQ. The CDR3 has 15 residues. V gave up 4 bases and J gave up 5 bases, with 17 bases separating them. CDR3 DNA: TGTGCCAGCAGCTCCACAGGGAATTGGATGGAGACCCAGTACTTC. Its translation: CASSSTGNWMETQYF.

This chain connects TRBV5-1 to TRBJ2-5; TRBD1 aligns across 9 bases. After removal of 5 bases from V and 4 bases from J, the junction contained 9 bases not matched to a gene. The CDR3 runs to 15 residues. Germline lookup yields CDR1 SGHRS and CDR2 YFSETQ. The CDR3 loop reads CASSSRPGQGETQYF. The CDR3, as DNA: TGCGCCAGCAGTTCGAGGCCGGGACAGGGAGAGACCCAGTACTTC.

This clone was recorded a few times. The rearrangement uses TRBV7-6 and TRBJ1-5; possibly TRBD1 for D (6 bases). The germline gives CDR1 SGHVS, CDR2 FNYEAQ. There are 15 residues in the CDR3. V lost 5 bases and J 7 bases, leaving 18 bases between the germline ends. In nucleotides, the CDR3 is TGTGCCAGCAGCCAAGGGTTGGGGGCGAGGCAGCCCCAGCATTTT. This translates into CASSQGLGARQPQHF.

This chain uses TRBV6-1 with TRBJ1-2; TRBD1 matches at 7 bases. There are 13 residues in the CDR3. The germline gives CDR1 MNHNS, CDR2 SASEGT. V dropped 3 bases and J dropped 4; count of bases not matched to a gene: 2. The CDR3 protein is CASSETGTYGYTF. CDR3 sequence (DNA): TGTGCCAGCAGTGAGACAGGGACCTATGGCTACACCTTC.

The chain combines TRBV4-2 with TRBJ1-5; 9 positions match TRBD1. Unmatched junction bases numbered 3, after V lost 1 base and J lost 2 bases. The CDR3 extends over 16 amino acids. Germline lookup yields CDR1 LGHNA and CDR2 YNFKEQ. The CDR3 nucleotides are TGTGCCAGCAGCCAAGGGACAGGGGTTGGCAATCAGCCCCAGCATTTT. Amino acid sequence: CASSQGTGVGNQPQHF.

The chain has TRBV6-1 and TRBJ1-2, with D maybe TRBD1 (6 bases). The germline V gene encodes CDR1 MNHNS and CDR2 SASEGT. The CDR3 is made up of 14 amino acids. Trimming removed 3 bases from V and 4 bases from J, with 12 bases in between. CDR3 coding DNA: TGTGCCAGCAGTGAGGCACAGGGCCCCTATGGCTACACCTTC. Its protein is CASSEAQGPYGYTF.

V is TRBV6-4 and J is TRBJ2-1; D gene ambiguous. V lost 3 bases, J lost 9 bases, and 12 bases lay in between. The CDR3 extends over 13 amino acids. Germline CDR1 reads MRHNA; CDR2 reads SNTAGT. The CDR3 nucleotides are TGTGCCAGCAGTGAAGACGACCACAGTGAGCAGTTCTTC. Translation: CASSEDDHSEQFF.

CDR3 residues: CASSSRGSSYNEQFF. CDR3 bases: TGTGCCAGCAGTTCCCGGGGGAGCTCCTACAATGAGCAGTTCTTC. This rearrangement joins TRBV27 to TRBJ2-1; D may be TRBD2 (6 bases). The CDR3 sequence is 15 residues long. V lost 4 bases and J lost 0, with 10 bases in between. CDR1 and CDR2 (germline): MNHEY, SMNVEV (reference sequence).

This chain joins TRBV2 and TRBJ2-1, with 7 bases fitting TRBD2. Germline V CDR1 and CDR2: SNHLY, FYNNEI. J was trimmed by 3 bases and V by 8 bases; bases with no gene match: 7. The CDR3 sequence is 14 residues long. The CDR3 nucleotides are TGTGCCAGCGGGGCGGGGAGGGGCTACAATGAGCAGTTCTTC. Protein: CASGAGRGYNEQFF.

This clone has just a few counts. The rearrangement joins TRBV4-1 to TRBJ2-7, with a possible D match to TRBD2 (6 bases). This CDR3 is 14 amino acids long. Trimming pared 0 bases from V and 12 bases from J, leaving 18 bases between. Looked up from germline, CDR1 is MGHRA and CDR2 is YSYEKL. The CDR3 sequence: CASSQEPALAAPYF. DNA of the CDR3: TGCGCCAGCAGCCAAGAGCCCGCATTAGCGGCCCCGTACTTC.

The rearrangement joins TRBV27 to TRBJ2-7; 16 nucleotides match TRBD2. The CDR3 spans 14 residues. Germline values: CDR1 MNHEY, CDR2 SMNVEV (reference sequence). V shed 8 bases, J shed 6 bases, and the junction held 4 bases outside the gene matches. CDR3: CASWGLAGGPEQYF. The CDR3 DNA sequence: TGTGCCAGCTGGGGACTAGCGGGAGGGCCCGAGCAGTACTTC.

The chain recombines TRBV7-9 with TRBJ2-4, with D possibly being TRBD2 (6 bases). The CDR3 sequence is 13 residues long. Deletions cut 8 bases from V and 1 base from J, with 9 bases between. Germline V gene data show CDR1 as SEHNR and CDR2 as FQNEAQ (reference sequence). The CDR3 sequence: CASAAGAKNIQYF. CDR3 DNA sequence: TGTGCCAGCGCCGCGGGGGCCAAAAACATTCAGTACTTC.

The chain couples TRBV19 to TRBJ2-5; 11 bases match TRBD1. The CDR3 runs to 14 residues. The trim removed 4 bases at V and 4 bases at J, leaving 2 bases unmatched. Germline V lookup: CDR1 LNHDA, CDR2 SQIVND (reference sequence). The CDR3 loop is CASSTGQGAETQYF. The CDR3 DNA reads TGTGCCAGTAGTACTGGACAGGGGGCAGAGACCCAGTACTTC.